Sequencing of this T cell receptor beta chain was carried out in a study of blood T cell repertoires in COVID-19. Looking at the study overall: Spain, Italy and the United States supplied samples that represented acute and convalescent COVID-19. Sample material is recorded as cDNA or gDNA derived from T cells, B-cell-depleted T cells, or PBMCs.

Clones were read by immunoSEQ multiplex PCR, and TCRdb kept only the in-frame ones, dropping some. The sample holds roughly 110,000 clones, approximately 88% seen once. Germline values: CDR1 SGHTA, CDR2 FQGNSA. CDR3 length: 15 amino acids. V lost 1 base to trimming and J lost 10 bases; unmatched junction nucleotides: 5. V gene TRBV7-2 combines with J gene TRBJ1-4; 11 nucleotides match TRBD1. The source is a man aged 40-50 years with active or convalescent COVID-19. Input material: peripheral blood. CDR3 loop: CASSLGTGGGLKLFF. Here the CDR3 DNA reads TGTGCCAGCAGCTTAGGGACAGGGGGCGGTTTAAAACTGTTTTTT.